These T cell receptor beta chains were read from a single sample in a study of T-cell reconstitution after alpha-beta-depleted transplantation in children. TCRdb itself ran the PCR reads through MiXCR, one entry per CDR3 protein. The sample shows some 350,000 distinct CDR3 sequences, around 15% of them seen only once. Sequenced material: PBMCs, mostly from graft donor cells, taken 360 days after TCRalphabeta/CD19-depleted stem cell transplant. The receptors were gathered from a male patient aged 2 to 9 who had a stem cell transplant for acute lymphoblastic leukemia, so the T cells may come from the graft donor. CDR3s leave out the opening cysteine and the closing phenylalanine or tryptophan. Each record gives: clone size, V gene, CDR3 protein. Not all rows give a size; the values are once, few, many and, for expanded clones, a class.

many | TRBV12-3/TRBV12-4 | ASSLFGGMGNKNEQF
- | TRBV29-1 | SVVPSGRVTYEQY
- | TRBV4-1 | ASSPLHRDSYYEQY
many | TRBV20-1 | SARISGSKETQY
- | TRBV5-3 | AMGLGFGLAGVNEQF
- | TRBV5-7 | ASSLWTSEPDTQY
- | TRBV4-3 | ASSRLADPDTQY
few | TRBV20-1 | SARELGSAGYEQY
many | TRBV20-1 | SQGKDSYEQY
- | TRBV5-8 | ASSSIFRGRNNEQF
- | TRBV18 | ASSRVPRIYEQY
- | TRBV7-2 | ASSLGGAGGDTQY
- | TRBV15 | ATSSRRENTEAF
few | TRBV5-6 | ASSSGLWGNTIY
few | TRBV6-9 | ASRKGQGCQPQH
few | TRBV20-1 | SATGVGALMNTEAF
- | TRBV4-2 | ASSQDHRENTEAF
few | TRBV13 | ASSLQSYGYT
few | TRBV20-1 | SASGVRGRRGTEAF
few | TRBV5-4 | ASSLPRQGVTNYGYT
- | TRBV12-3/TRBV12-4 | ASSPGGGETQY
many | TRBV28 | ASSPIGKETQY
- | TRBV20-1 | SARAPSGTSGRIQETQY
- | TRBV12-5 | ASGLVRGLLGGSYNEQF
- | TRBV18 | ASSPLLGQATDTQY